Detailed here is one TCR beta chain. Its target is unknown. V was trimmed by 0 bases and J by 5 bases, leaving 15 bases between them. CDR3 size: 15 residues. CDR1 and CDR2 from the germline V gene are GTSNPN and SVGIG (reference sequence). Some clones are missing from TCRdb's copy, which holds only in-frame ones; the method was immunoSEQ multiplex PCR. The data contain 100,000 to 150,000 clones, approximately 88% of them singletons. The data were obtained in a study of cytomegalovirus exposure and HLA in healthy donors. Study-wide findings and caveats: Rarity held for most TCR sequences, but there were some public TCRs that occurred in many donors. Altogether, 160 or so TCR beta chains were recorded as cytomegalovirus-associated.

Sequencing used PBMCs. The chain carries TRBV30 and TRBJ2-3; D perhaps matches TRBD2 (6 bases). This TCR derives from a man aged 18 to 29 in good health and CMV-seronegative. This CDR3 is CAWSVRTGVGDTQYF. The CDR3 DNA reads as TGTGCCTGGAGTGTACGGACGGGGGTGGGAGATACGCAGTATTTT.